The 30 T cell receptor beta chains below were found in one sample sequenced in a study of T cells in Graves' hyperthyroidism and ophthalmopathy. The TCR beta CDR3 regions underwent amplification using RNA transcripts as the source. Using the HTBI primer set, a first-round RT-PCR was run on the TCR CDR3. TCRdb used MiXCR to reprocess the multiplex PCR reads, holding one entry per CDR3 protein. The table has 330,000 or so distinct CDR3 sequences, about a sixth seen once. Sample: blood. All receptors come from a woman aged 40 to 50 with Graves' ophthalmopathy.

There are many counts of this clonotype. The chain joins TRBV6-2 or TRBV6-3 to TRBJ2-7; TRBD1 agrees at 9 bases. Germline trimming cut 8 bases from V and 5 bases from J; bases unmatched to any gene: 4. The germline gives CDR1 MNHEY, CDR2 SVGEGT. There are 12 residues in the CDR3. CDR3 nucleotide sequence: TGTGCCAGCTGGGACAGGGTCCACGAGCAGTACTTC. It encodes CASWDRVHEQYF.

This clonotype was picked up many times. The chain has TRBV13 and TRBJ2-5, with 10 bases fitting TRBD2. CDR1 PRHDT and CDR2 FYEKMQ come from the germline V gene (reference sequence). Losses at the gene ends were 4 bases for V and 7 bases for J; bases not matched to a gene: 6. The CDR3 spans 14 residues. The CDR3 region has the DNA TGTGCCAGCAGCTCGGGACTAGCGATTGGGACCCAGTACTTC. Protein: CASSSGLAIGTQYF.

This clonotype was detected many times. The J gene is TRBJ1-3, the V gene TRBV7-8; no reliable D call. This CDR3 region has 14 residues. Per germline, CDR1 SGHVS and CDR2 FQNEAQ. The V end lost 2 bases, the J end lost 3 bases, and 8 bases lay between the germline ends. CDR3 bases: TGTGCCAGCAGCTTAACCTCAGGTGGAAACACCATATATTTT. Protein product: CASSLTSGGNTIYF.

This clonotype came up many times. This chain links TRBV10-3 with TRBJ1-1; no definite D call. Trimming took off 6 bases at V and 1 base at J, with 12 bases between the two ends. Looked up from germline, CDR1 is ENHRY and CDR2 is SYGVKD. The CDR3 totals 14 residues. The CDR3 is CAISTHRENTEAFF. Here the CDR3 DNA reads TGTGCCATCAGCACACATCGGGAGAACACTGAAGCTTTCTTT.

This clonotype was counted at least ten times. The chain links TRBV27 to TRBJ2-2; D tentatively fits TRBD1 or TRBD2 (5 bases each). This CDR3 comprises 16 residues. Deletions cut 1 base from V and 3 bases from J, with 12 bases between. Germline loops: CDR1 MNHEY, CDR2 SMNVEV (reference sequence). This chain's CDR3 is CASSLLGTAYTGELFF. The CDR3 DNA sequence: TGTGCCAGCAGTTTATTAGGGACGGCATACACCGGGGAGCTGTTTTTT.

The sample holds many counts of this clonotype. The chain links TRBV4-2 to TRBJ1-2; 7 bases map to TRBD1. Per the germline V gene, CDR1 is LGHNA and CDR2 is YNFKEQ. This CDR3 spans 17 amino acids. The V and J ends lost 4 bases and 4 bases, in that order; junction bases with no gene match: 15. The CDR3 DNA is TGTGCCAGCAGCCCAGGGGGTTCAAGTGGGGGACGCTATGGCTACACCTTC. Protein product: CASSPGGSSGGRYGYTF.

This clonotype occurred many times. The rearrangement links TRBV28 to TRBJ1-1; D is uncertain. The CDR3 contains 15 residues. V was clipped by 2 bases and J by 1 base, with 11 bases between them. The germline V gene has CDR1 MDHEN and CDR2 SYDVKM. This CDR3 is CASSLLREGNTEAFF. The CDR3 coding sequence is TGTGCCAGCAGTTTACTCAGAGAGGGGAACACTGAAGCTTTCTTT.

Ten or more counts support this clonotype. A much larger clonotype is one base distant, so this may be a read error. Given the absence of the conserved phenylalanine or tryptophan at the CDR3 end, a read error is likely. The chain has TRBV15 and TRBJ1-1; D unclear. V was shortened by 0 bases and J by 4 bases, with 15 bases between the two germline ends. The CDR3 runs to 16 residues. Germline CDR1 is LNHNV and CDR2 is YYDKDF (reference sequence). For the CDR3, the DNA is TGTGCCACCAGCAGAGATCCCAGTGGGATGGGCACTGAAGCTTTCCTT. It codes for CATSRDPSGMGTEAFL.

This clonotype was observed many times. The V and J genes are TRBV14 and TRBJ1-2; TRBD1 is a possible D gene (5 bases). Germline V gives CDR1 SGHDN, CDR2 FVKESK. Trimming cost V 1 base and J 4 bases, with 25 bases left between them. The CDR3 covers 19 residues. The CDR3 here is CASSQALWGTYPLFYGYTF. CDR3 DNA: TGTGCCAGCAGCCAAGCTCTCTGGGGCACCTACCCCCTTTTCTATGGCTACACCTTC.

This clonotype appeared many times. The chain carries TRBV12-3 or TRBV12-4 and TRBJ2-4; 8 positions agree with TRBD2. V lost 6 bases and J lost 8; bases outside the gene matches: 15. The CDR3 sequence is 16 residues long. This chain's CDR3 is CASSHQPGLGWDIQYF. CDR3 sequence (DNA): TGTGCCAGCAGCCACCAACCGGGACTAGGGTGGGACATTCAGTACTTC.

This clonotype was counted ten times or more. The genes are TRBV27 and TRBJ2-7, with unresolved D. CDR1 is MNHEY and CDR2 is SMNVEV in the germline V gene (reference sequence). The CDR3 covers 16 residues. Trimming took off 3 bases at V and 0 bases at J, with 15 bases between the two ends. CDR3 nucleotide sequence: TGTGCCAGCAGTTTTACCGGGCCCGTTAGCTCCTACGAGCAGTACTTC. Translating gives CASSFTGPVSSYEQYF.

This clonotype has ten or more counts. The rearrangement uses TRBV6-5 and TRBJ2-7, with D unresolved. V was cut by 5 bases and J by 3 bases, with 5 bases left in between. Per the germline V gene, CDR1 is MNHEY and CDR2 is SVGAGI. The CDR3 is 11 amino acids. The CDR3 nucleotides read TGTGCCAGCAGTCAGTTCTACGAGCAGTACTTC. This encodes CASSQFYEQYF.

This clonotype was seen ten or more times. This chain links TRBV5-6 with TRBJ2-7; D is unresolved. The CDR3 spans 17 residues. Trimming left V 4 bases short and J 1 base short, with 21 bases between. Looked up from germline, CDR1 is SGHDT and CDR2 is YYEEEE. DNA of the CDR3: TGTGCCAGCAGCGGAAAACTCGGTGCTTACACATCCTACGAGCAGTACTTC. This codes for CASSGKLGAYTSYEQYF.

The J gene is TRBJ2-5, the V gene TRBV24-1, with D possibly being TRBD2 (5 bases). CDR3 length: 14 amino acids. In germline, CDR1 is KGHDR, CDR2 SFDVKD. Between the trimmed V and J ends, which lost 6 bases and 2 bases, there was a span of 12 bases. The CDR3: CATSLGAVQETQYF. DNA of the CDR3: TGTGCCACCAGTCTTGGAGCGGTTCAAGAGACCCAGTACTTC.

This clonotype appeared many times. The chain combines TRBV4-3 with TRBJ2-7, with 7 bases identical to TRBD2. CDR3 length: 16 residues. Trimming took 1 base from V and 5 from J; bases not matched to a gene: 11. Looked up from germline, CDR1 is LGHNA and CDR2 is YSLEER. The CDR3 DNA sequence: TGCGCCAGCAGCCAAGTGATGGGGGAGGGCCCCAACGAGCAGTACTTC. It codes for CASSQVMGEGPNEQYF.

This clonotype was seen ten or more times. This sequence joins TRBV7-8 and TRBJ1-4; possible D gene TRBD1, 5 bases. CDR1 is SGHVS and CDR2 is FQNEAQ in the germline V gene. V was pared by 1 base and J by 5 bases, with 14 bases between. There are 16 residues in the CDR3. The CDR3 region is CASSLEWGGLNEKLFF. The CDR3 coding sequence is TGTGCCAGCAGCTTAGAATGGGGCGGGCTAAATGAAAAACTGTTTTTT. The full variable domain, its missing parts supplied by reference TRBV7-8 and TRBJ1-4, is GAGVSQSPRYKVAKRGQDVALRCDPISGHVSLFWYQQALGQGPEFLTYFQNEAQLDKSGLPSDRFFAERPEGSVSTLKIQRTQQEDSAVYLCASSLEWGGLNEKLFFGSGTQLSVL.

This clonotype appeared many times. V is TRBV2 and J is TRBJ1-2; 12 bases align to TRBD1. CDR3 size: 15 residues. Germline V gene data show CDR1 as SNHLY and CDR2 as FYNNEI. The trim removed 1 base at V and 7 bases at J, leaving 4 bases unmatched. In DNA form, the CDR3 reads TGTGCCAGCAGTGAAGTGGGGACAGGGGGCCTTGGCTACACCTTC. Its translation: CASSEVGTGGLGYTF.

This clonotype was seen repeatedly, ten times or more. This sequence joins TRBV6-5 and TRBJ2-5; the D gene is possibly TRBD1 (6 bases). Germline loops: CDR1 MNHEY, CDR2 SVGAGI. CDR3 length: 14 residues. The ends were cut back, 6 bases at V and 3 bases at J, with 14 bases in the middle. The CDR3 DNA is TGTGCCAGCAGCTGGGGACAAGGGGAAGAGACCCAGTACTTC. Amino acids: CASSWGQGEETQYF.

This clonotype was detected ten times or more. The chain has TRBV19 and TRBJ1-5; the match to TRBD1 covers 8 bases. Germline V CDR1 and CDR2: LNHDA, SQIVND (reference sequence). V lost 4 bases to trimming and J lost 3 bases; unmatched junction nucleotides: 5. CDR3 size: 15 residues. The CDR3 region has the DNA TGTGCCAGTAGTAAACAGACAGGGGTCAATCAGCCCCAGCATTTT. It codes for CASSKQTGVNQPQHF.

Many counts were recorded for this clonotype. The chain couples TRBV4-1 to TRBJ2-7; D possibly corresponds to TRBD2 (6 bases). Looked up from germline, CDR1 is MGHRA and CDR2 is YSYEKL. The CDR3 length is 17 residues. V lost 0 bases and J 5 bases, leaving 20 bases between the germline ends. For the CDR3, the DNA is TGCGCCAGCAGCCAAGATGGGGGGAGTCTAACGAAGGACGAGCAGTACTTC. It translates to CASSQDGGSLTKDEQYF.

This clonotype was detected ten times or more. The CDR3 sequence is CASSRGRGHQPQHF. Here the CDR3 DNA reads TGTGCCAGCAGTAGGGGACGTGGGCATCAGCCCCAGCATTTT. The chain recombines TRBV6-5 with TRBJ1-5; tentatively, D is TRBD1 (5 bases). V was cut by 5 bases and J by 5 bases, with 13 bases left in between. The CDR3 is 14 amino acids. Looked up from germline, CDR1 is MNHEY and CDR2 is SVGAGI.

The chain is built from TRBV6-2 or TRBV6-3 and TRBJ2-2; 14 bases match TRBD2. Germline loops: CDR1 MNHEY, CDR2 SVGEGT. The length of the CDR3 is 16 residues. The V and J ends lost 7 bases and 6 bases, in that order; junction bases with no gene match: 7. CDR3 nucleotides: TGTGCCAGCACCACCGGGACTAGCGGGAGTTCCGGGGAGCTGTTTTTT. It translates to CASTTGTSGSSGELFF.

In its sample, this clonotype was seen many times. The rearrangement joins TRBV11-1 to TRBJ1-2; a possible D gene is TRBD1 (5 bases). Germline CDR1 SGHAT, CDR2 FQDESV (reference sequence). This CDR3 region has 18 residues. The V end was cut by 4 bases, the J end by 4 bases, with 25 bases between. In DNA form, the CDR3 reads TGTGCCAGCAGCTCTAGTCCGGGACGCAGGCAAGGATTCTATGGCTACACCTTC. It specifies CASSSSPGRRQGFYGYTF.

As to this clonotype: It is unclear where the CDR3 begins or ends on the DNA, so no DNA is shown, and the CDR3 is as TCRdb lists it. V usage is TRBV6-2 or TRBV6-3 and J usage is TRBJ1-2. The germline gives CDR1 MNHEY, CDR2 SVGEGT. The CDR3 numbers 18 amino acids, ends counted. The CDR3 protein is CASSSSRGTANLTYGYTF.

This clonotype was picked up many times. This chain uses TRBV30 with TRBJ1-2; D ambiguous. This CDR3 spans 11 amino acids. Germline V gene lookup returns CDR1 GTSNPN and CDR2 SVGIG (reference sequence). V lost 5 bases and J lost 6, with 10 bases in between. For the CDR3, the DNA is TGTGCCTGGCGCCAAACGAATGGCTACACCTTC. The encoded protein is CAWRQTNGYTF.

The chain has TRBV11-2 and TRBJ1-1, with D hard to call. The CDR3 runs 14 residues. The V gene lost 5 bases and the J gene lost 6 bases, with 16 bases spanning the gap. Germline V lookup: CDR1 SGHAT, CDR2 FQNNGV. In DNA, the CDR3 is TGTGCCAGCAGCGGAGGGTGGCGTGGGGCTGAAGCTTTCTTT. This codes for CASSGGWRGAEAFF.

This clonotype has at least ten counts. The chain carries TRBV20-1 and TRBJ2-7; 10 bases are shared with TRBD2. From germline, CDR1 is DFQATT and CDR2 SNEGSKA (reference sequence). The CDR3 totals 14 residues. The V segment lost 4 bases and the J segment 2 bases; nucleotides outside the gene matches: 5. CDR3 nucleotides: TGCAGTGCTAAAACTAGCGGGACTACCTACGAGCAGTACTTC. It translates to CSAKTSGTTYEQYF.

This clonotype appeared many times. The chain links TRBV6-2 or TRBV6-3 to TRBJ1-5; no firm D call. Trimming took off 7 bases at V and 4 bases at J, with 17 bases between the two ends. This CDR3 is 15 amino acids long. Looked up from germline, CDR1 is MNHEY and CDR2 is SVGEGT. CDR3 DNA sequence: TGTGCCAGCATAGATGAGAACGAATCAAATCAGCCCCAGCATTTT. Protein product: CASIDENESNQPQHF.

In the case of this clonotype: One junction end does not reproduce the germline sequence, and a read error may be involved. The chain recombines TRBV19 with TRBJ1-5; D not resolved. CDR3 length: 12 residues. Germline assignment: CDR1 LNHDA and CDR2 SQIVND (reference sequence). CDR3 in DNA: TGTGCCAGTAGTGAGGTAAATCGGCCCCAGCATTTT. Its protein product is CASSEVNRPQHF.

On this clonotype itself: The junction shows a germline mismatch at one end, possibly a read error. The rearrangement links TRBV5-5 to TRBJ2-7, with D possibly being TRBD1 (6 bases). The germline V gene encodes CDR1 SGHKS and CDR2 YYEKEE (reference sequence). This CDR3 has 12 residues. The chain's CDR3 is CASSFQGSGENF. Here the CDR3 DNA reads TGTGCCAGCAGCTTTCAGGGGTCAGGAGAGAACTTC. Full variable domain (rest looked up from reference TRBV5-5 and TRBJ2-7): DAGVTQSPTHLIKTRGQQVTLRCSPISGHKSVSWYQQVLGQGPQFIFQYYEKEERGRGNFPDRFSARQFPNYSSELNVNALLLGDSALYLCASSFQGSGENFGPGTRLTVT.